Listed below are T cell receptor beta chains from one sample, sequenced in a study of T cells in narcolepsy. The assay was immunoSEQ multiplex PCR, and TCRdb's table has in-frame clones only and misses some. This sample has 20,000 to 30,000 clones, with around two thirds found just once. The sequenced sample was memory (CD45RA-) CD4+ T cells from blood. The receptors come from a human donor in good health. CDR3s leave out the opening cysteine and the closing phenylalanine or tryptophan. Some rows have no size entry. The others give once, few or many, or a class for an expanded clone.

CDR3 length	clone size	J gene	V gene	CDR3 protein
12	-	TRBJ1-2	TRBV11-2	ASSFSLDSYGYT
13	few	TRBJ1-6	TRBV28	ASSLHSSNNSPLH
11	-	TRBJ1-1	TRBV30	AWSVGGSGEAF
14	-	TRBJ1-6	TRBV30	ACSVLGGPVGSPLH
12	-	TRBJ2-7	TRBV30	AWSWGQGTYEQY
10	-	TRBJ1-6	TRBV7-3	ASSKGNSPLH
13	-	TRBJ2-1	TRBV5-6	ASSFRTVQMNEQF
14	-	TRBJ2-5	TRBV4-1	ASSQDRQGGIETQY
13	-	TRBJ1-4	TRBV28	ASRRKDRGNEKLF
12	-	TRBJ1-1	TRBV9	ASSVQGGGTEAF
12	-	TRBJ2-5	TRBV6-1	ASSDLAGGAAQY
13	-	TRBJ1-2	TRBV15	ATSVGTGGNYGYT
12	-	TRBJ1-4	TRBV6-5	ASSYDLTNEKLF
11	-	TRBJ2-1	TRBV2	ASNGDSYNEQF
12	-	TRBJ2-2	TRBV7-6	ASSLAGLTGELF
13	-	TRBJ2-3	TRBV6-6	ASSPTGGSTDTQY
13	once	TRBJ2-5	TRBV4-2	ASSQGGLAGETQY
10	-	TRBJ1-1	TRBV30	AWSVPAGRAF
11	few	TRBJ2-2	TRBV7-8	ASQTTNTGELF
13	-	TRBJ2-1	TRBV6-6	ASSSGDWGRYEQF
11	few	TRBJ2-7	TRBV27	ASSSPNSYEQY
13	once	TRBJ1-1	TRBV5-1	ASSPLTAMNTEAF
10	-	TRBJ2-4	TRBV28	ASRDVRRIQY
11	once	TRBJ2-3	TRBV19	ASSLGQADTQY
13	-	TRBJ2-2	TRBV30	AWSRDRVYTGELF